This T cell receptor beta chain was recovered during a study of T-cell memory formation after mild COVID-19 (dated by TCRdb to the early 2020s). Regarding the complete study: TCR sequence clusters from the two donors were found to be largely donor specific. In two donors, T-cell clones that expanded and contracted after mild COVID-19 were followed by sequencing TCRalpha and TCRbeta repertoires longitudinally. The cohort comprised two young, previously healthy adult volunteers, one female and one male.

The sequencing machine was an Illumina NovaSeq 6000. TCRalpha and TCRbeta cDNA libraries were built by 5'RACE with constant-segment primers, adding sample barcodes and unique molecular identifiers. RNA was extracted from every sample with Trizol reagent. Libraries were amplified in two PCR steps, with a second sample barcode and Illumina TruSeq adapters added in the second step. The libraries were sequenced on an Illumina NovaSeq using 2 x 150 bp paired-end reads. The authors' analysis ran thus. Demultiplexing of reads and collapsing into UMI-guided consensus sequences were performed with migec v1.2.7. Using mixcr v2.1.11, UMI consensuses were aligned to TRA and TRB V and J templates and then assembled into clonotypes. A clonotype was counted as expanded or contracted only if both edgeR and NoisET called the change significant, with noise models trained on biological replicates. edgeR calls used a false discovery rate-adjusted p below 0.01 and a log2 fold-change threshold of 1. As an exploratory analysis of dynamics, PCA with hierarchical clustering was applied to max-normalized trajectories of the 1000 most abundant clonotypes. Separately sequenced CD4+ and CD8+ repertoires were used to assign the CD4 or CD8 phenotype of responding clones. The public reads were reanalyzed by TCRdb: fastp trimming at Q25, MiXCR alignment, in-frame beta chains only. Duplicate CDR3 protein sequences are folded into a single record with the most common DNA and genes. The V and J calls reflect TCRdb's pipeline rather than the authors' work. The sample table lists about 84,000 distinct CDR3 sequences, around 13% of them with a count of one. The ten largest account for about 31% of the sample.

The CDR3 holds 13 amino acids from the cysteine to the phenylalanine. Here the CDR3 DNA is all that survives: 39 bases in frame from base 1. V and J are truncated by 2 bases and 4 bases respectively, leaving an intervening sequence of 9 bases. The germline V gene provides CDR1 SGHDT and CDR2 YYEEEE. Paper-wide results and their limitations: Contracting CD4+ clones were located mainly in the CM and EM memory subsets, whereas CD8+ clones were found to be enriched in EMRA. Only two mild cases were covered by the study, and larger cohorts that include severe cases with pre-infection samples were considered necessary. Balanced CD4/CD8 phenotypes were observed for clones contracting from day 15 to 85, whereas a bias towards CD4+ was observed for a second wave of clones expanding from day 15 to 37. Whether the second-wave clones peaking on day 37 were SARS-CoV-2 specific was not confirmed. Some responding clones were detected in pre-infection memory, which suggested that pre-existing cross-reactive memory T cells had joined the SARS-CoV-2 response.

This clonotype was counted ten times or more. The specificity of this receptor is unknown. Base qualities are missing; no much larger clone stands one base away. PBMCs were isolated by Ficoll-Paque density gradient centrifugation. The sequence came from an adult woman who had mild COVID-19 (a few samples of this study predate the infection). The sample titles of this study are shuffled in the database, so cell type and time point are left out; the donor was told from shared clones. Recombination joined TRBV5-6 with TRBJ2-5; the D gene is perhaps TRBD1, on 5 matching bases. Sequencing used PBMCs or a T cell subset sorted from them (not recorded which). The CDR3 protein is CASSFPQGETQYF. In nucleotides, the sequence is TGTGCCAGCAGCTTCCCCCAGGGAGAGACCCAGTACTTC.